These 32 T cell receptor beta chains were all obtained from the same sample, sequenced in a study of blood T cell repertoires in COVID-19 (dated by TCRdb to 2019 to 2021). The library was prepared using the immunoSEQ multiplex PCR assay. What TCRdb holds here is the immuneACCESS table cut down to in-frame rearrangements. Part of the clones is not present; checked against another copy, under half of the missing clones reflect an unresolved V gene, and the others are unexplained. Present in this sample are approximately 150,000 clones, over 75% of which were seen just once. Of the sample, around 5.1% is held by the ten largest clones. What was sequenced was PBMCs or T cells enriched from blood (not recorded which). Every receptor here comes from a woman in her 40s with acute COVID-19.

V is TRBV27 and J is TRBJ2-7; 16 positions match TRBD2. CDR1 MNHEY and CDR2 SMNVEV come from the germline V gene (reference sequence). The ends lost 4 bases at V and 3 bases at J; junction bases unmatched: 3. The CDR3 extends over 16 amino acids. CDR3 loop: CASSYGTSGRGYEQYF. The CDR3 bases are TGTGCCAGCAGTTATGGGACTAGCGGGAGGGGCTACGAGCAGTACTTC.

DNA of the CDR3: TGTGCCAGCAGTCAAGGCAGGGTAGCCAAAAACATTCAGTACTTC. Translation: CASSQGRVAKNIQYF. This rearrangement joins TRBV7-2 to TRBJ2-4, with D perhaps TRBD1 (5 bases). Germline CDR1 and CDR2: SGHTA and FQGNSA. The CDR3 has 15 amino acids. V lost 6 bases, J lost 0 bases, and 12 bases lay in between. The variable domain in full, completed from reference TRBV7-2 and TRBJ2-4, reads GAGVSQSPSNKVTEKGKDVELRCDPISGHTALYWYRQSLGQGLEFLIYFQGNSAPDKSGLPSDRFSAERTGGSVSTLTIQRTQQEDSAVYLCASSQGRVAKNIQYFGAGTRLSVL.

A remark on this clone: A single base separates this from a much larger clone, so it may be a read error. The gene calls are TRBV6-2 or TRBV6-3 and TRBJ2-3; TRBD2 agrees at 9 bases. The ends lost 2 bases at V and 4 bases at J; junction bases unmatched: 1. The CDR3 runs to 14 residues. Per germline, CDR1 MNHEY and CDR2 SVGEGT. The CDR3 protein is CASSYQREADTQYF. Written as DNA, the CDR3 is TGTGCCAGCAGTTACCAGCGGGAGGCAGATACGCAGTATTTT.

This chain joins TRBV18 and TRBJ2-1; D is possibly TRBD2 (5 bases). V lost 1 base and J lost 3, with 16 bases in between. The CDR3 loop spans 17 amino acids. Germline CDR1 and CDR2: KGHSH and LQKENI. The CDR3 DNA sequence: TGTGCCAGCTCACCACTTTTGAATAGCGCAAACTACAATGAGCAGTTCTTC. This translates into CASSPLLNSANYNEQFF. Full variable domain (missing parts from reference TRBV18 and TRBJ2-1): NAGVMQNPRHLVRRRGQEARLRCSPMKGHSHVYWYRQLPEEGLKFMVYLQKENIIDESGMPKERFSAEFPKEGPSILRIQQVVRGDSAAYFCASSPLLNSANYNEQFFGPGTRLTVL.

The CDR3 here is CASSASPSTDTQYF. CDR3 nucleotides: TGTGCCAGCAGTGCCTCCCCTAGCACAGATACGCAGTATTTT. The J gene is TRBJ2-3, the V gene TRBV2; D not resolved. V shed 4 bases and J shed 0 bases, with 8 bases lying between them. The CDR3 has 14 amino acids. Germline V gene data show CDR1 as SNHLY and CDR2 as FYNNEI.

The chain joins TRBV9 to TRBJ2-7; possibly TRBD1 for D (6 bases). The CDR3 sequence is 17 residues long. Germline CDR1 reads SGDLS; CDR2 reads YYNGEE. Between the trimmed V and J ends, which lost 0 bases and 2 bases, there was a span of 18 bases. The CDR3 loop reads CASSVVPTGQGTYEQYF. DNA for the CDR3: TGTGCCAGCAGCGTAGTCCCCACTGGGCAGGGGACCTACGAGCAGTACTTC.

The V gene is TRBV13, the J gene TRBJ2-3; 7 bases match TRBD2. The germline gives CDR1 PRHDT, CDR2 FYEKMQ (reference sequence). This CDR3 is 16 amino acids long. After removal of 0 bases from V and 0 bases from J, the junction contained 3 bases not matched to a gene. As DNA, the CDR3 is TGTGCCAGCAGCTTAGGGGCGGGAGCTAGCACAGATACGCAGTATTTT. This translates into CASSLGAGASTDTQYF.

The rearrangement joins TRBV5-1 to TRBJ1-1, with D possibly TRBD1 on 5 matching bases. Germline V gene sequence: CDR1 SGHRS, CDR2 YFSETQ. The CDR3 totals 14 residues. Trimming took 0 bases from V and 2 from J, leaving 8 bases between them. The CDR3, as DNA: TGCGCCAGCAGCTTGGACCAGGGCAACACTGAAGCTTTCTTT. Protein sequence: CASSLDQGNTEAFF.

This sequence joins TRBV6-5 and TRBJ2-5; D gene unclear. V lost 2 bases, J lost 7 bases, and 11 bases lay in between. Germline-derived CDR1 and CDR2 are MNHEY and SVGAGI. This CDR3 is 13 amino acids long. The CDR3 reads CASSYERLGTQYF. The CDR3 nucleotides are TGTGCCAGCAGTTACGAGCGCTTGGGGACCCAGTACTTC.

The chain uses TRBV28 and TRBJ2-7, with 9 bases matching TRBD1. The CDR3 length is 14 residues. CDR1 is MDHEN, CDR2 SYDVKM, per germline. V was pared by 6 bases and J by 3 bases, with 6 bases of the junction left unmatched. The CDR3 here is CASSGTGSFYEQYV. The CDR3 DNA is TGTGCCAGCAGCGGGACAGGGTCGTTCTACGAGCAGTACGTC.

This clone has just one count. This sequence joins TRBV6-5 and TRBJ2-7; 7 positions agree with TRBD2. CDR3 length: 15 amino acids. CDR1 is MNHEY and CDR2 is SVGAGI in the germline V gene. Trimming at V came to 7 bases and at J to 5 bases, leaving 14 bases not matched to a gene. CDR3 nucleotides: TGTGCCAGCATTATGACTAGCTGGGGTCAGGACGAGCAGTACGTC. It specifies CASIMTSWGQDEQYV.

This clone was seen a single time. The CDR3 loop reads CSGLLGTGELFF. For the CDR3, the DNA is TGCAGCGGCTTACTAGGCACCGGGGAGCTGTTTTTT. This chain links TRBV29-1 with TRBJ2-2; D might be TRBD2 (5 bases). Germline CDR1 SQVTM, CDR2 ANQGSEA. The CDR3 spans 12 residues. The germline V and J ends were trimmed by 7 bases and 4 bases, with 10 bases remaining between them.

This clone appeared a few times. CDR3 sequence (DNA): TGTGCCAGCAGGACCGGGACAGGGCCCTACGAGCAGTACTTC. Translation gives CASRTGTGPYEQYF. The chain recombines TRBV6-5 with TRBJ2-7; 9 positions match TRBD1. Germline CDR1 reads MNHEY; CDR2 reads SVGAGI. The CDR3 is 14 amino acids. J was trimmed by 2 bases and V by 6 bases; bases with no gene match: 5.

In DNA form, the CDR3 reads TGTGCCAGCAGCCTGGACGGTCCGAACACTGAAGCTTTCTTT. This translates into CASSLDGPNTEAFF. The chain has TRBV5-8 and TRBJ1-1; no reliable D call. The V and J ends lost 4 bases and 1 base respectively, with 11 bases between them. CDR1 is SGHTS and CDR2 is YDEGEE in the germline V gene. The length of the CDR3 is 14 residues.

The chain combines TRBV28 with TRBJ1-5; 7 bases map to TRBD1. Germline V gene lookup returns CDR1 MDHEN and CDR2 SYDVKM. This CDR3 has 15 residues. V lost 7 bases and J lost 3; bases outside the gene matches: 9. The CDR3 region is CASKPTGQFNQPQHF. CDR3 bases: TGTGCCAGCAAACCTACGGGACAGTTCAATCAGCCCCAGCATTTT. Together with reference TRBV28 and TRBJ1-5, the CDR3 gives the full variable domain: DVKVTQSSRYLVKRTGEKVFLECVQDMDHENMFWYRQDPGLGLRLIYFSYDVKMKEKGDIPEGYSVSREKKERFSLILESASTNQTSMYLCASKPTGQFNQPQHFGDGTRLSIL.

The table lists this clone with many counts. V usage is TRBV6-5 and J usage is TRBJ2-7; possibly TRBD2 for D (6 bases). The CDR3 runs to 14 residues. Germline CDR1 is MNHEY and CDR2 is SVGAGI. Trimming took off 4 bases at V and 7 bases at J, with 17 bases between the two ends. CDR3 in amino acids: CASSSHGTPREQYV. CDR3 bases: TGTGCCAGCAGTTCCCACGGGACTCCGCGGGAGCAGTACGTC.

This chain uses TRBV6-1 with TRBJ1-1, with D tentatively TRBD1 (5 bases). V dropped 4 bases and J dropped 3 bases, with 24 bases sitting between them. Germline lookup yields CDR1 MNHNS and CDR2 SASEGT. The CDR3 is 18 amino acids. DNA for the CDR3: TGTGCCAGCAGTGTGACCCGACCCGGCGACAGCCTTTACACTGAAGCTTTCTTT. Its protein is CASSVTRPGDSLYTEAFF.

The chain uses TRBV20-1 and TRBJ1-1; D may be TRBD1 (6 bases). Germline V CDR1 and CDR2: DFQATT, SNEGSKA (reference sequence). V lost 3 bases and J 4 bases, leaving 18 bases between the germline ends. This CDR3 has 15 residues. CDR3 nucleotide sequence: TGCAGTGCTAGTGCCCCTCAGGGGATTGGCACTGAAGCTTTCTTT. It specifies CSASAPQGIGTEAFF.

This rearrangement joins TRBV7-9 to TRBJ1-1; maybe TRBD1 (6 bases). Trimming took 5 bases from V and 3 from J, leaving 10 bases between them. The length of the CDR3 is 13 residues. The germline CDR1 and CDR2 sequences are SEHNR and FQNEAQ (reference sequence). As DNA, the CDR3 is TGTGCCAGCAGCAACTACAGGGACACTGAAGCTTTCTTT. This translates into CASSNYRDTEAFF.

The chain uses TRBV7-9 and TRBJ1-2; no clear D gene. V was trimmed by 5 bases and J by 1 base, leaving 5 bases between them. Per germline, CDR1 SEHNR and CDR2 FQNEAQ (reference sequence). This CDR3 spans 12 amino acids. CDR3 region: CASSQVNYGYTF. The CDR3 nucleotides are TGTGCCAGCAGCCAGGTTAACTATGGCTACACCTTC.

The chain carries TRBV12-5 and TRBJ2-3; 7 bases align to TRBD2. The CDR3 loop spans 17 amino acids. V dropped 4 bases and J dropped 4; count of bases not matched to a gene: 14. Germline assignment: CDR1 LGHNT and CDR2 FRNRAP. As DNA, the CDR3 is TGTGCTAGTGGTTCCCTTCTTGGCGGGAGAAGGTCAGATACGCAGTATTTT. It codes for CASGSLLGGRRSDTQYF.

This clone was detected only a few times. The CDR3 region is CASSRGGANTEAFF. The CDR3 DNA follows: TGTGCCAGCAGTCGAGGGGGGGCCAACACTGAAGCTTTCTTT. V and J are TRBV2 and TRBJ1-1, with TRBD1 as a possible D gene (6 bases). CDR1 and CDR2 from the germline V gene are SNHLY and FYNNEI. The CDR3 is 14 amino acids. Trimming shortened V by 5 bases and J by 2 bases, and 12 bases separated the two germline ends.

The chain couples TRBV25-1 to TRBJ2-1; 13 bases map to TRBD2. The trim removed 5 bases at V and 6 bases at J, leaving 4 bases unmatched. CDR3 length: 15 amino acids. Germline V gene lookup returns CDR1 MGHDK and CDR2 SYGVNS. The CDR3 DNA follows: TGTGCCAGCAGTTTTGGACTAGCGGGAGTCAATGAGCAGTTCTTC. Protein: CASSFGLAGVNEQFF. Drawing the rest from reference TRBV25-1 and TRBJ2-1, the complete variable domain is EADIYQTPRYLVIGTGKKITLECSQTMGHDKMYWYQQDPGMELHLIHYSYGVNSTEKGDLSSESTVSRIRTEHFPLTLESARPSHTSQYLCASSFGLAGVNEQFFGPGTRLTVL.

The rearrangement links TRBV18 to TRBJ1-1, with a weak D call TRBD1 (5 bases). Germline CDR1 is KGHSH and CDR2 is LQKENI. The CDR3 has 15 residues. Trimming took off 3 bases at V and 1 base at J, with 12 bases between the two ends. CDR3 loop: CASSPLRDRNTEAFF. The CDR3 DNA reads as TGTGCCAGCTCACCCCTCAGGGATAGGAACACTGAAGCTTTCTTT.

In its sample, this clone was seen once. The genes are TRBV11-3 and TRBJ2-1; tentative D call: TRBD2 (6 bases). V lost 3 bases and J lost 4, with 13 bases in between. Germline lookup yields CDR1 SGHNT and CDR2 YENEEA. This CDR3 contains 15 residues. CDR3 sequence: CASSFGGTAYNEQFF. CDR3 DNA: TGTGCCAGCAGCTTCGGCGGGACCGCATACAATGAGCAGTTCTTC. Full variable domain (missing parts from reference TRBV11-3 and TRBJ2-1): EAGVVQSPRYKIIEKKQPVAFWCNPISGHNTLYWYLQNLGQGPELLIRYENEEAVDDSQLPKDRFSAERLKGVDSTLKIQPAELGDSAVYLCASSFGGTAYNEQFFGPGTRLTVL.

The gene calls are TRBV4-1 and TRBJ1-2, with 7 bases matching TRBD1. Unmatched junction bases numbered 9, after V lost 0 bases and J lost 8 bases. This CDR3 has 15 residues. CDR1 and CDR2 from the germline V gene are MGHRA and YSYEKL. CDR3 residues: CASSQEKGDSGGYTF. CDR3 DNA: TGCGCCAGCAGCCAAGAGAAGGGGGACAGTGGAGGCTACACCTTC.

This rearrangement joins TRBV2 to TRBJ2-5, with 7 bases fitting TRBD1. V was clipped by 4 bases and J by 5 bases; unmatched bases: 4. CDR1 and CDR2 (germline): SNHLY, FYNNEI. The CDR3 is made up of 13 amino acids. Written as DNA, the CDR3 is TGTGCCAGCAGTGCACAGGGGTGGGAGACCCAGTACTTC. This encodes CASSAQGWETQYF.

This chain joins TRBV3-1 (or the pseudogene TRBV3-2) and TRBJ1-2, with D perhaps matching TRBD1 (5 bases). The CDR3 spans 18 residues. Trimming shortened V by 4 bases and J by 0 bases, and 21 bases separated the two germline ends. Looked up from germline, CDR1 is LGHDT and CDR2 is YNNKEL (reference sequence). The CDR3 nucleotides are TGTGCCAGCAGCCCCCTAAGGGGAGGAACAGCTTCTAACTATGGCTACACCTTC. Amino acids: CASSPLRGGTASNYGYTF.

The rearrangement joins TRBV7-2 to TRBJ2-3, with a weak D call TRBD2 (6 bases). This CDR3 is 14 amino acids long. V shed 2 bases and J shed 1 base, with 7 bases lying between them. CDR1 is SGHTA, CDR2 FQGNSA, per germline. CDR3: CASSLTGGTDTQYF. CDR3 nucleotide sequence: TGTGCCAGCAGCTTAACGGGAGGCACAGATACGCAGTATTTT.

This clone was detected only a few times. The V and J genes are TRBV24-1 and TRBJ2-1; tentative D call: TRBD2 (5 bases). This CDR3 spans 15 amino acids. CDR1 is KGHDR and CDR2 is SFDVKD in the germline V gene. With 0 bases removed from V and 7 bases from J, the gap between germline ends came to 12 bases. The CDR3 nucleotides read TGTGCCACCAGTGATTTGCCGGGAAAAAGGAATGAGCAGTTCTTC. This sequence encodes CATSDLPGKRNEQFF.

The CDR3 is CATSDFLAGPSYEQYV. The DNA of the CDR3 is TGTGCCACCAGTGATTTCCTAGCGGGTCCTTCCTACGAGCAGTACGTC. V usage is TRBV24-1 and J usage is TRBJ2-7, with 8 bases lining up with TRBD2. The CDR3 contains 16 residues. Germline values: CDR1 KGHDR, CDR2 SFDVKD. Trimming removed 1 base from V and 1 base from J; junction bases left unmatched: 5.

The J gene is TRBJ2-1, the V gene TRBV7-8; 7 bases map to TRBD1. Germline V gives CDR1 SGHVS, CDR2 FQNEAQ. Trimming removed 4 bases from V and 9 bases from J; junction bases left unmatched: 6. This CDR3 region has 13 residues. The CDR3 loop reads CASSYDRESEQFF. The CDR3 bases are TGTGCCAGCAGCTACGACAGGGAAAGTGAGCAGTTCTTC.